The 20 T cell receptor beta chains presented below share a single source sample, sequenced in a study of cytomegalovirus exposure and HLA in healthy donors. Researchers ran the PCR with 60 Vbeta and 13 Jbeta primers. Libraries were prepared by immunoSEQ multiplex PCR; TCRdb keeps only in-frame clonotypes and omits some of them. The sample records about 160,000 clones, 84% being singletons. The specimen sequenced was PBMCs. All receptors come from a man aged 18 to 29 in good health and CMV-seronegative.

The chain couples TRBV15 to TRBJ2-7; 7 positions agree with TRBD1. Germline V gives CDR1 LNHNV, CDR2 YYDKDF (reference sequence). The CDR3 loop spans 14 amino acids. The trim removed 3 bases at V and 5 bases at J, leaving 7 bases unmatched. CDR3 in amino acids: CATSRVDRINEQYF. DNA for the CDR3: TGTGCCACCAGCAGGGTGGACAGGATCAACGAGCAGTACTTC. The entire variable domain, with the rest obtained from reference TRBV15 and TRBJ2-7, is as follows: DAMVIQNPRYQVTQFGKPVTLSCSQTLNHNVMYWYQQKSSQAPKLLFHYYDKDFNNEADTPDNFQSRRPNTSFCFLDIRSPGLGDTAMYLCATSRVDRINEQYFGPGTRLTVT.

The CDR3 loop is CASEGQTNTGELFF. CDR3 DNA sequence: TGTGCCAGCGAAGGACAGACGAACACCGGGGAGCTGTTTTTT. The chain couples TRBV18 to TRBJ2-2; the D gene is possibly TRBD1 (6 bases). From germline, CDR1 is KGHSH and CDR2 LQKENI. This CDR3 is built from 14 residues. V shed 8 bases and J shed 0 bases, with 10 bases lying between them.

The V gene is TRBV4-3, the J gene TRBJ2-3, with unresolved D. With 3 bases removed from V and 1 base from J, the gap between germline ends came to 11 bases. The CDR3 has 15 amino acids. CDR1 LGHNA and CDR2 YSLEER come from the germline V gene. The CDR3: CASSHPRACTDTQYF. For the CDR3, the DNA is TGCGCCAGCAGCCATCCTAGAGCGTGCACAGATACGCAGTATTTT.

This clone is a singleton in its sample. CDR3 DNA: TGTGCCAGCAGTTTCTCCGGACAGGGATATGGCTACACCTTC. It yields the protein CASSFSGQGYGYTF. The chain links TRBV27 to TRBJ1-2; 8 bases are shared with TRBD1. Trimming took 3 bases from V and 5 from J; bases not matched to a gene: 5. CDR1 MNHEY and CDR2 SMNVEV come from the germline V gene (reference sequence). The CDR3 is 14 residues long.

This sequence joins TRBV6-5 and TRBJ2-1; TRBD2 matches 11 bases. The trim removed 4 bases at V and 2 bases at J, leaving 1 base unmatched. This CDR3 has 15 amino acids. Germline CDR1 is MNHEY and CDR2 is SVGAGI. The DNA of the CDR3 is TGTGCCAGCAGTTCACTAGCGGGGGCCTACAATGAGCAGTTCTTC. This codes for CASSSLAGAYNEQFF.

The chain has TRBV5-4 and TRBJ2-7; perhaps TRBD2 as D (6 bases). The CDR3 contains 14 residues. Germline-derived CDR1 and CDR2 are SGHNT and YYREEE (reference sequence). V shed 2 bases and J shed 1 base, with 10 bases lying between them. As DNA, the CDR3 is TGTGCCAGCAGCTTCGGGGGTAGGTCCTACGAGCAGTACTTC. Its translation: CASSFGGRSYEQYF.

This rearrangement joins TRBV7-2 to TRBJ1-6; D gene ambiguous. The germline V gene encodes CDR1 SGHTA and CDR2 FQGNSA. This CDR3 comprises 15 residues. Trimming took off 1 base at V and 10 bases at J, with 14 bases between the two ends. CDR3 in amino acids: CASSLGEGVRSPLHF. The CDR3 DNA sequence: TGTGCCAGCAGCTTAGGTGAGGGCGTACGGTCACCCCTCCACTTT.

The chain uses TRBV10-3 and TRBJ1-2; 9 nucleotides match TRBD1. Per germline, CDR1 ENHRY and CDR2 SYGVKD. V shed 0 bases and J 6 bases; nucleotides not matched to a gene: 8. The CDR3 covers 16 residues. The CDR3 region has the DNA TGTGCCATCAGTGAGTCTCGGGACAGGGAGCTGGATGGCTACACCTTC. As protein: CAISESRDRELDGYTF.

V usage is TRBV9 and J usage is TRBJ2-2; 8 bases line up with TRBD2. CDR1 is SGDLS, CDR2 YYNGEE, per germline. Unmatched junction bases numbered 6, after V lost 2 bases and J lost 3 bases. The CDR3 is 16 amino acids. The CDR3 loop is CASSVNGGADTGELFF. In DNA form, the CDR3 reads TGTGCCAGCAGCGTTAACGGGGGGGCTGACACCGGGGAGCTGTTTTTT. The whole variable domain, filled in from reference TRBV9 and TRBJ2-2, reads DSGVTQTPKHLITATGQRVTLRCSPRSGDLSVYWYQQSLDQGLQFLIQYYNGEERAKGNILERFSAQQFPDLHSELNLSSLELGDSALYFCASSVNGGADTGELFFGEGSRLTVL.

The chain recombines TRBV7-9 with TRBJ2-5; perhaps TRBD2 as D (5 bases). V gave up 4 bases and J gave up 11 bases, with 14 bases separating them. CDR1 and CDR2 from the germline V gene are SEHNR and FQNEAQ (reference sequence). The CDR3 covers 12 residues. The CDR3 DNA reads TGTGCCAGCAGCTACCTAGCTTATGAGCAGTACTTC. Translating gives CASSYLAYEQYF.

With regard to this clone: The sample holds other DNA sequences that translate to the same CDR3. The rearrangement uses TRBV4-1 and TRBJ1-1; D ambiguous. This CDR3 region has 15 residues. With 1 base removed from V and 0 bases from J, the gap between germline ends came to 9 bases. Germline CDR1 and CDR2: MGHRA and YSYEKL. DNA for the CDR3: TGCGCCAGCAGCCAAGCCGCAGACATGAACACTGAAGCTTTCTTT. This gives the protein CASSQAADMNTEAFF.

In DNA, the CDR3 is TGCAGTGCCCCCCCGAGGACTGAAGCTTTCTTT. As protein: CSAPPRTEAFF. This chain uses TRBV20-1 with TRBJ1-1; D unclear. Looked up from germline, CDR1 is DFQATT and CDR2 is SNEGSKA (reference sequence). The CDR3 is made up of 11 amino acids. V lost 6 bases, J lost 5 bases, and 10 bases lay in between.

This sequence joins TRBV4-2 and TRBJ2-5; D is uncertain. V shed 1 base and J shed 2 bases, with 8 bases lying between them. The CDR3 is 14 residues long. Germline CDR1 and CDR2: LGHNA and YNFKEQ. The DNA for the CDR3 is TGTGCCAGCAGCCAAGCCCAGAATCAAGAGACCCAGTACTTC. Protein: CASSQAQNQETQYF.

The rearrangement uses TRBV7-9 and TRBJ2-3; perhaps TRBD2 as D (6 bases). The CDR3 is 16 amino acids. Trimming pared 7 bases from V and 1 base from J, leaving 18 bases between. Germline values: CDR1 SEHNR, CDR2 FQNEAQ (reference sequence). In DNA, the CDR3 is TGTGCCAGCACCCCGGCGTGGGACTCGCGCACAGATACGCAGTATTTT. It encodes CASTPAWDSRTDTQYF.

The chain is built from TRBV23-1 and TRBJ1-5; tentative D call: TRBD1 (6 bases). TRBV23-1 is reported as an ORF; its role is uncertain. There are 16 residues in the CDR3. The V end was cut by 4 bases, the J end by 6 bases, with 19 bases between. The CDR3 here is CASSPTPRGAGQPQHF. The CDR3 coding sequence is TGCGCCAGCAGTCCTACACCGCGGGGGGCAGGTCAGCCCCAGCATTTT.

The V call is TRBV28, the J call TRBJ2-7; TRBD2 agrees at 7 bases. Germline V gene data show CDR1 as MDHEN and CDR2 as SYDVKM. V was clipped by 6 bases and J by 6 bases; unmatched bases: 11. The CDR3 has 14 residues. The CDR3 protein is CASSPRGVWAEQYF. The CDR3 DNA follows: TGTGCCAGCAGCCCTCGGGGGGTTTGGGCCGAGCAGTACTTC.

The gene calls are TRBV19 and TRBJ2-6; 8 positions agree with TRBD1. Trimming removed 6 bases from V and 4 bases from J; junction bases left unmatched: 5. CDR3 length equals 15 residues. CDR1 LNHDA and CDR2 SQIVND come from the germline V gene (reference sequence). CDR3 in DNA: TGTGCCAGTAGAAGGACAGGGTCGGGGGCCAACGTCCTGACTTTC. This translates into CASRRTGSGANVLTF.

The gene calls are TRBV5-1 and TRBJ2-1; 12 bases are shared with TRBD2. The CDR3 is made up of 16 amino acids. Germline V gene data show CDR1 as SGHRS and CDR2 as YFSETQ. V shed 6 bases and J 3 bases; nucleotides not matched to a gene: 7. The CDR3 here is CASTLLAGGLYNEQFF. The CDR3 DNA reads TGCGCCAGCACCTTACTAGCGGGAGGACTCTACAATGAGCAGTTCTTC.

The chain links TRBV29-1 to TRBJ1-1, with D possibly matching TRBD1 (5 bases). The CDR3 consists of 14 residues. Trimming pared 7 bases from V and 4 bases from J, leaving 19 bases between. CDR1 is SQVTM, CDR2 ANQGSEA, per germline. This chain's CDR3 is CSGGGLEGFTEAFF. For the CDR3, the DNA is TGCAGCGGGGGTGGATTGGAGGGGTTCACTGAAGCTTTCTTT.

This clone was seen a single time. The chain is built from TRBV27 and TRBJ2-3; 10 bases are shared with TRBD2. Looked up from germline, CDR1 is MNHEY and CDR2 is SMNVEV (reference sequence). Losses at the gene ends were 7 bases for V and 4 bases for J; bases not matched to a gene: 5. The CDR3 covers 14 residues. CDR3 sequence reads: CASKASGGADTQYF. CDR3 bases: TGTGCCAGCAAGGCTAGCGGGGGAGCAGATACGCAGTATTTT.